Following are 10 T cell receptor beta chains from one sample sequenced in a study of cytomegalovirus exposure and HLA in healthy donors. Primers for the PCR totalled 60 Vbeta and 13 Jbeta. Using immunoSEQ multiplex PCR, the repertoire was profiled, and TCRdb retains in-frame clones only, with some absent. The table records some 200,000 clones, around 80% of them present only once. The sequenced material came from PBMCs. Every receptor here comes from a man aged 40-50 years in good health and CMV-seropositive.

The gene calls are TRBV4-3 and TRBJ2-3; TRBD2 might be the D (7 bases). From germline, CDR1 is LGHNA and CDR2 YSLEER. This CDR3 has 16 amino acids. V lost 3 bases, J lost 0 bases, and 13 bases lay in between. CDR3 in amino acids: CASSQTGGPSTDTQYF. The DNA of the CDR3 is TGCGCCAGCAGCCAGACCGGGGGGCCAAGCACAGATACGCAGTATTTT.

The CDR3 protein is CASGGQLNTEAFF. The CDR3 nucleotides are TGTGCCAGCGGGGGACAGTTGAACACTGAAGCTTTCTTT. The chain employs TRBV2 and TRBJ1-1; 7 nucleotides align to TRBD1. V gave up 8 bases and J gave up 0 bases; unmatched junction bases: 3. The V gene's germline CDR1 is SNHLY and CDR2 FYNNEI. There are 13 residues in the CDR3.

The CDR3 nucleotides are TGTGCCAGCAGCTCAACGGGGGGGATCTATGGCTACACCTTC. This sequence encodes CASSSTGGIYGYTF. V is TRBV11-2 and J is TRBJ1-2, with D maybe TRBD1 (5 bases). The germline V and J ends were trimmed by 4 bases and 4 bases, with 13 bases remaining between them. The length of the CDR3 is 14 residues. The germline CDR1 and CDR2 sequences are SGHAT and FQNNGV.

The CDR3, as DNA: TGTGCCAGCAGCAATGGAGGGGGCGTTGGCTACACCTTC. Translated, it gives CASSNGGGVGYTF. V usage is TRBV28 and J usage is TRBJ1-2, with 7 bases identical to TRBD1. The CDR3 consists of 13 residues. Per germline, CDR1 MDHEN and CDR2 SYDVKM. The V segment lost 6 bases and the J segment 7 bases; nucleotides outside the gene matches: 8.

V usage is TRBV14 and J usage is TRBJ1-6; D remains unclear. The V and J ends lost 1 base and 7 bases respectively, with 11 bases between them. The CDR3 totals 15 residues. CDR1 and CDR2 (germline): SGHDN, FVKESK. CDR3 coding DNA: TGTGCCAGCAGCCAAGCGCCCCTAAAGAATTCACCCCTCCACTTT. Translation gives CASSQAPLKNSPLHF.

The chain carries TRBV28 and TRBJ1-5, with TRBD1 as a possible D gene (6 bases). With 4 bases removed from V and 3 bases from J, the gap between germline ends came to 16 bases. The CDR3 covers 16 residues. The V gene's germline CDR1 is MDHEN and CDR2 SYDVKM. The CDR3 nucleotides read TGTGCCAGCAGTTCCTCAACAGGGCTGCCCAATCAGCCCCAGCATTTT. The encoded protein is CASSSSTGLPNQPQHF.

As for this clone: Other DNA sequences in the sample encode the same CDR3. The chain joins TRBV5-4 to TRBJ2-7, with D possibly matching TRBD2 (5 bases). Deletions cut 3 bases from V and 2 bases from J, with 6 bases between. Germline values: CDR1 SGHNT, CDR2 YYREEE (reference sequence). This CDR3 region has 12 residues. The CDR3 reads CASSSGAYEQYF. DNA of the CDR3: TGTGCCAGCAGCTCCGGGGCCTACGAGCAGTACTTC. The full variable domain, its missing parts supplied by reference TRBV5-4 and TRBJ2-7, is ETGVTQSPTHLIKTRGQQVTLRCSSQSGHNTVSWYQQALGQGPQFIFQYYREEENGRGNFPPRFSGLQFPNYSSELNVNALELDDSALYLCASSSGAYEQYFGPGTRLTVT.

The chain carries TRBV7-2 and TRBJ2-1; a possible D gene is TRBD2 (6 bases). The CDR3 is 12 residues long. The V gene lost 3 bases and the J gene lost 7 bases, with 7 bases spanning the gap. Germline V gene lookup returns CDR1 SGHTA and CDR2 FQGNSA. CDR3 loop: CASSFSGNEQFF. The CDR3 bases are TGTGCCAGCAGCTTTAGCGGTAATGAGCAGTTCTTC.

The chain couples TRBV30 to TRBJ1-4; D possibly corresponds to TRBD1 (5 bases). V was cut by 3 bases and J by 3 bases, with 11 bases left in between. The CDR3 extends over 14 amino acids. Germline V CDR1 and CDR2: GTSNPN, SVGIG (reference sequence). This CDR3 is CAWSGGGANEKLFF. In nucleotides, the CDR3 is TGTGCCTGGAGCGGGGGGGGAGCTAATGAAAAACTGTTTTTT.

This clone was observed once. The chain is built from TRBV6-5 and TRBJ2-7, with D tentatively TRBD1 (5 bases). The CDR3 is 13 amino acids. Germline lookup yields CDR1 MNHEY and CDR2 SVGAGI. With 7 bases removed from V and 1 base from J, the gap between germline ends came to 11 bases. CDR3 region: CASMKTASYEQYF. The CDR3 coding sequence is TGTGCCAGCATGAAGACAGCTTCCTACGAGCAGTACTTC.